Following are 25 T cell receptor beta chains from one sample sequenced in a study of T cells in Graves' hyperthyroidism and ophthalmopathy. TCR beta CDR3 region amplification was performed from RNA transcripts. The HTBI primer set was used in a first-round RT-PCR of the TCR CDR3. One entry per CDR3 protein, called by TCRdb with MiXCR from the multiplex PCR reads. The sample contains around 290,000 distinct CDR3 sequences, over 15% of which appear only once. Source material: blood. Receptor source: a woman aged 60-75 years with Graves' ophthalmopathy.

Turning to this clonotype: Possible read error: a much larger clone is one base away. The chain joins TRBV28 to TRBJ2-7; D might be TRBD1 (6 bases). Trimming stripped 4 bases from V and 4 bases from J, with 23 bases between. The CDR3 has 17 amino acids. Per the germline V gene, CDR1 is MDHEN and CDR2 is SYDVKM. In DNA, the CDR3 is TGTGCCAGCAGTTGGGACAAGGTCACACCGGGACGTTACGAGCAGTACTTC. It translates to CASSWDKVTPGRYEQYF.

This clonotype was seen many times. The CDR3 reads CASSPRGSSQRYYEQYF. The CDR3 nucleotides read TGCGCCAGCAGCCCCAGGGGCTCCTCGCAGAGGTACTACGAGCAGTACTTC. V usage is TRBV4-3 and J usage is TRBJ2-7; the D gene is possibly TRBD1 (6 bases). Trimming cost V 4 bases and J 3 bases, with 22 bases left between them. The CDR3 contains 17 residues. Germline CDR1 and CDR2: LGHNA and YSLEER.

The V gene is TRBV3-1, the J gene TRBJ2-5; D gene uncertain. The ends were cut back, 7 bases at V and 5 bases at J, with 17 bases in the middle. This CDR3 contains 14 residues. Looked up from germline, CDR1 is LGHDT and CDR2 is YNNKEL (reference sequence). The DNA of the CDR3 is TGTGCCAGCACCCCCCCCCAGTTCGGCGAGACCCAGTACTTC. Amino acids: CASTPPQFGETQYF.

The V call is TRBV7-2, the J call TRBJ2-5; D is uncertain. CDR1 is SGHTA and CDR2 is FQGNSA in the germline V gene. The CDR3 length is 14 residues. V was shortened by 1 base and J by 5 bases, with 11 bases between the two germline ends. DNA for the CDR3: TGTGCCAGCAGCTTAGGGGTGAGAGAGGAGACCCAGTACTTC. Its translation: CASSLGVREETQYF.

The chain recombines TRBV20-1 with TRBJ2-7; 9 bases map to TRBD2. Trimming cost V 5 bases and J 4 bases; bases outside gene matches: 12. Germline lookup yields CDR1 DFQATT and CDR2 SNEGSKA (reference sequence). The CDR3 is 15 amino acids. The DNA for the CDR3 is TGCAGTGCTGCGGACCCGCAGCGGGGGGTTTACGAGCAGTACTTC. This codes for CSAADPQRGVYEQYF.

This clonotype occurred many times. The CDR3 DNA follows: TGCAGTGCTAGAAATGGCCGCGTGCGGAACACTGAAGCTTTCTTT. Translating it yields CSARNGRVRNTEAFF. J is TRBJ1-1 and V is TRBV20-1; D not resolved. Germline CDR1 reads DFQATT; CDR2 reads SNEGSKA (reference sequence). The CDR3 is made up of 15 amino acids. The V end lost 2 bases, the J end lost 1 base, and 14 bases lay between the germline ends.

This clonotype was recorded many times. This chain joins TRBV3-1 and TRBJ1-5, with a weak D call TRBD1 (5 bases). The CDR3 totals 13 residues. With 0 bases removed from V and 6 bases from J, the gap between germline ends came to 6 bases. From germline, CDR1 is LGHDT and CDR2 YNNKEL (reference sequence). CDR3 DNA sequence: TGTGCCAGCAGCCAAGAAGGGGTTCAGCCCCAGCATTTT. Translating gives CASSQEGVQPQHF.

V and J are TRBV20-1 and TRBJ2-1; TRBD2 agrees at 13 bases. There are 15 residues in the CDR3. The ends lost 3 bases at V and 3 bases at J; junction bases unmatched: 2. The germline V gene encodes CDR1 DFQATT and CDR2 SNEGSKA (reference sequence). CDR3 sequence (DNA): TGCAGTGCTAGGGGGACTAGCGGGAACTACAATGAGCAGTTCTTC. Residues: CSARGTSGNYNEQFF.

The CDR3 DNA sequence: TGTGCCAGCAGGGGGCAGGGGGAGCTGTTTTTT. It codes for CASRGQGELFF. The rearrangement joins TRBV7-9 to TRBJ2-2; maybe TRBD1 (5 bases). V lost 6 bases, J lost 8 bases, and 7 bases lay in between. Germline lookup yields CDR1 SEHNR and CDR2 FQNEAQ (reference sequence). CDR3 length equals 11 residues.

This clonotype has just one count. One junction end disagrees with the germline gene, perhaps due to a read error. The genes are TRBV4-1 and TRBJ2-1; 8 bases align to TRBD1. CDR1 is MGHRA, CDR2 YSYEKL, per germline. This CDR3 has 16 residues. CDR3 sequence reads: CASGQDGTGTPNEQFF. Written as DNA, the CDR3 is TGCGCCAGCGGCCAAGATGGGACAGGAACCCCCAATGAGCAGTTCTTC.

This clonotype has at least ten counts. The V call is TRBV6-1, the J call TRBJ2-5; D is perhaps TRBD2 (5 bases). Trimming left V 3 bases short and J 2 bases short, with 10 bases between. The germline gives CDR1 MNHNS, CDR2 SASEGT. CDR3 length: 14 residues. The CDR3 loop is CASSEEAEQETQYF. The CDR3 region has the DNA TGTGCCAGCAGTGAGGAGGCGGAACAAGAGACCCAGTACTTC.

This clonotype was counted ten times or more. The rearrangement joins TRBV20-1 to TRBJ2-7; D remains ambiguous. The CDR3 is made up of 13 amino acids. With 1 base removed from V and 6 bases from J, the gap between germline ends came to 13 bases. The germline CDR1 and CDR2 sequences are DFQATT and SNEGSKA (reference sequence). The CDR3 loop reads CSARGLSLGEQYF. The CDR3 DNA is TGCAGTGCTAGAGGTCTTAGCCTGGGCGAGCAGTACTTC.

The J gene is TRBJ1-2, the V gene TRBV2; no clear D gene. The CDR3 is 13 residues long. The germline gives CDR1 SNHLY, CDR2 FYNNEI. V was clipped by 5 bases and J by 8 bases, with 15 bases between them. CDR3 sequence reads: CASSPEGSMGYTF. Written as DNA, the CDR3 is TGTGCCAGCAGTCCAGAGGGTTCTATGGGCTACACCTTC.

This clonotype came up a few times. The chain uses TRBV11-2 and TRBJ2-5, with D possibly called TRBD1 or TRBD2 (7 bases each). The CDR3 consists of 15 residues. Germline CDR1 reads SGHAT; CDR2 reads FQNNGV. The V end lost 4 bases, the J end lost 5 bases, and 17 bases lay between the germline ends. The CDR3 loop is CASSWRGGGVETQYF. In DNA, the CDR3 is TGTGCCAGCAGCTGGAGGGGAGGGGGCGTGGAGACCCAGTACTTC.

This clonotype has at least ten counts. The gene calls are TRBV12-3 or TRBV12-4 and TRBJ2-2, with 12 bases that match TRBD2. V trimming: 5 bases; J trimming: 1 base; junction bases outside the gene matches: 5. The CDR3 is 17 amino acids. CDR3 bases: TGTGCCAGCAGTCCAGCTAGCGGGAGGGTGAACACCGGGGAGCTGTTTTTT. Amino acid sequence: CASSPASGRVNTGELFF.

CDR3: CASSEDSYNSPLHF. The CDR3 region has the DNA TGTGCCAGCAGTGAGGACAGTTATAATTCACCCCTCCACTTT. The chain links TRBV6-1 to TRBJ1-6; possibly TRBD1 for D (6 bases). The length of the CDR3 is 14 residues. The V and J ends lost 3 bases and 4 bases respectively, with 7 bases between them. Per the germline V gene, CDR1 is MNHNS and CDR2 is SASEGT.

This clonotype has only a few counts. The gene calls are TRBV29-1 and TRBJ1-1; the D gene is possibly TRBD1 (6 bases). This CDR3 has 12 amino acids. V was shortened by 6 bases and J by 7 bases, with 15 bases between the two germline ends. In germline, CDR1 is SQVTM, CDR2 ANQGSEA. CDR3 coding DNA: TGCAGCGTGGTATGGCTAGGGGGTGAAGCTTTCTTT. It is translated as CSVVWLGGEAFF. The whole variable domain, remainder taken from reference TRBV29-1 and TRBJ1-1, is SAVISQKPSRDICQRGTSLTIQCQVDSQVTMMFWYRQQPGQSLTLIATANQGSEATYESGFVIDKFPISRPNLTFSTLTVSNMSPEDSSIYLCSVVWLGGEAFFGQGTRLTVV.

This clonotype has a handful of counts. This chain connects TRBV7-9 to TRBJ2-1, with 9 bases identical to TRBD2. Germline V lookup: CDR1 SEHNR, CDR2 FQNEAQ (reference sequence). V shed 4 bases and J 0 bases; nucleotides not matched to a gene: 10. CDR3 length: 18 amino acids. The CDR3 loop is CASSSPTSGSYSYNEQFF. DNA of the CDR3: TGTGCCAGCAGCTCGCCCACTAGCGGGTCGTACTCCTACAATGAGCAGTTCTTC.

In this sample, this clonotype turned up many times. The chain is built from TRBV6-1 and TRBJ2-5; 10 bases map to TRBD2. After removal of 6 bases from V and 4 bases from J, the junction contained 11 bases not matched to a gene. The germline gives CDR1 MNHNS, CDR2 SASEGT. This CDR3 has 16 residues. The CDR3, as DNA: TGTGCCAGCAGGAGAGGGACTAGCGCTGCGAGAGAGACCCAGTACTTC. It encodes CASRRGTSAARETQYF.

This clonotype was seen a few times. Given a much more abundant clone one base away, this may be a read error. V usage is TRBV10-3 and J usage is TRBJ2-7; 8 bases map to TRBD1. The V segment lost 6 bases and the J segment 5 bases; nucleotides outside the gene matches: 9. The CDR3 has 14 residues. Looked up from germline, CDR1 is ENHRY and CDR2 is SYGVKD. CDR3 amino acids: CAISGQGQAHEQYF. CDR3 nucleotides: TGTGCCATCAGCGGACAGGGACAGGCCCACGAGCAGTACTTC.

Many counts were recorded for this clonotype. The genes are TRBV7-2 and TRBJ1-1, with TRBD1 as a possible D gene (6 bases). V dropped 5 bases and J dropped 6 bases, with 13 bases sitting between them. The CDR3 runs 13 residues. Germline CDR1 reads SGHTA; CDR2 reads FQGNSA. The CDR3 loop is CASSTSGAPEAFF. The CDR3 nucleotides read TGTGCCAGCAGCACATCGGGGGCGCCTGAAGCTTTCTTT.

At least ten counts were recorded for this clonotype. The chain uses TRBV18 and TRBJ2-7; 9 bases line up with TRBD1. With 2 bases clipped from V and 2 bases from J, the junction kept 4 bases outside the gene matches. This CDR3 has 15 residues. The germline V gene encodes CDR1 KGHSH and CDR2 LQKENI. The CDR3, as DNA: TGTGCCAGCTCACCATCCGGGACAGGGACCTACGAGCAGTACTTC. Protein product: CASSPSGTGTYEQYF.

Concerning this clonotype: This could be a read error, since a much larger clone is one nucleotide away. This CDR3 is missing its conserved last phenylalanine or tryptophan, likely due to a read error. This chain connects TRBV3-1 to TRBJ2-4; 8 positions agree with TRBD1. Per the germline V gene, CDR1 is LGHDT and CDR2 is YNNKEL (reference sequence). This CDR3 is 15 amino acids long. V lost 3 bases to trimming and J lost 6 bases; unmatched junction nucleotides: 7. Written as DNA, the CDR3 is TGTGCCAGCAGCCATGCCGGGGGACAGGTAAACATTCAGTACCTC. It yields the protein CASSHAGGQVNIQYL.

In this sample, this clonotype turned up a few times. One junction end disagrees with the germline gene, perhaps due to a read error. V usage is TRBV24-1 and J usage is TRBJ2-5, with D possibly being TRBD1 (5 bases). The germline CDR1 and CDR2 sequences are KGHDR and SFDVKD. The CDR3 contains 15 residues. CDR3 sequence: CAASDPTVNQETQYF. The CDR3 bases are TGTGCCGCCAGTGATCCGACAGTGAACCAAGAGACCCAGTACTTC.

This clonotype was seen more than once but under ten times. The gene calls are TRBV6-1 and TRBJ2-5; TRBD1 matches at 11 bases. Losses at the gene ends were 5 bases for V and 5 bases for J; bases not matched to a gene: 7. This CDR3 has 15 amino acids. CDR1 is MNHNS, CDR2 SASEGT, per germline. DNA for the CDR3: TGTGCCAGCAGTTCACGGACAGGGGGCTGGGAGACCCAGTACTTC. This sequence encodes CASSSRTGGWETQYF.